Each of the 18 T cell receptor beta chains below was sequenced from the same sample in a study of T cells after posttransplantation cyclophosphamide. Methotrexate plus calcineurin inhibitor accompanied controls' myeloablative marrow transplants; sampling was 1 year later. Assay used: immunoSEQ multiplex PCR; TCRdb lists only in-frame clones, some missing. The table records about 21,000 clones, around 87% of them present only once. This specimen consisted of PBMCs, obtained roughly 49 weeks after allogeneic stem cell transplant with calcineurin inhibitor and methotrexate. Receptors were obtained from a female patient younger than 45 who received an allogeneic stem cell transplant from an unrelated donor, was CMV-positive, and had acute and chronic GVHD. Some T cells may possibly be graft donor cells.

The chain couples TRBV5-6 to TRBJ2-5; D possibly corresponds to TRBD1 (6 bases). The CDR3 is made up of 13 amino acids. The V gene's germline CDR1 is SGHDT and CDR2 YYEEEE. The V gene lost 1 base and the J gene lost 3 bases, with 7 bases spanning the gap. In nucleotides, the CDR3 is TGTGCCAGCAGCTTGCCAGGGGAAGAGACCCAGTACTTC. Its translation is CASSLPGEETQYF.

This clone was recorded only once. The V call is TRBV6-5, the J call TRBJ2-5; D call uncertain. This CDR3 region has 12 residues. Germline V gives CDR1 MNHEY, CDR2 SVGAGI. Trimming took off 5 bases at V and 1 base at J, with 5 bases between the two ends. The CDR3 DNA reads as TGTGCCAGCAGTGAACTCCAAGAGACCCAGTACTTC. Its protein is CASSELQETQYF.

This clone was observed a single time. The V gene is TRBV6-1, the J gene TRBJ1-1; 11 bases align to TRBD1. The V segment lost 6 bases and the J segment 5 bases; nucleotides outside the gene matches: 8. The CDR3 consists of 15 residues. Germline CDR1 and CDR2: MNHNS and SASEGT. The CDR3 sequence is CASRIGQGARTEAFF. In DNA form, the CDR3 reads TGTGCCAGCAGGATAGGACAGGGGGCTAGAACTGAAGCTTTCTTT.

V gene TRBV18 combines with J gene TRBJ2-3, with 8 bases that match TRBD2. Germline CDR1 KGHSH, CDR2 LQKENI. This CDR3 is built from 17 residues. V shed 5 bases and J 6 bases; nucleotides not matched to a gene: 16. CDR3 sequence: CASSAPRLALTGDTQYF. The CDR3 nucleotides read TGTGCCAGCTCAGCCCCCCGACTAGCGCTAACCGGGGATACGCAGTATTTT. Complete variable domain (other parts from reference TRBV18 and TRBJ2-3): NAGVMQNPRHLVRRRGQEARLRCSPMKGHSHVYWYRQLPEEGLKFMVYLQKENIIDESGMPKERFSAEFPKEGPSILRIQQVVRGDSAAYFCASSAPRLALTGDTQYFGPGTRLTVL.

Points on this clone: In the same sample, other DNA sequences code for this CDR3. The chain uses TRBV28 and TRBJ2-6; D gene unclear. V was shortened by 5 bases and J by 4 bases, with 6 bases between the two germline ends. Germline CDR1 reads MDHEN; CDR2 reads SYDVKM. The CDR3 is 13 residues long. The CDR3 loop reads CASSEAGANVLTF. In DNA, the CDR3 is TGTGCCAGCAGTGAGGCAGGGGCCAACGTCCTGACTTTC. Full variable domain (remainder filled in from reference TRBV28 and TRBJ2-6): DVKVTQSSRYLVKRTGEKVFLECVQDMDHENMFWYRQDPGLGLRLIYFSYDVKMKEKGDIPEGYSVSREKKERFSLILESASTNQTSMYLCASSEAGANVLTFGAGSRLTVL.

The gene calls are TRBV7-9 and TRBJ1-1; D may be TRBD1 (6 bases). V shed 5 bases and J shed 4 bases, with 17 bases lying between them. This CDR3 is 15 amino acids long. Looked up from germline, CDR1 is SEHNR and CDR2 is FQNEAQ (reference sequence). The CDR3 reads CASSPDSAIFTEAFF. The CDR3 nucleotides are TGTGCCAGCAGCCCGGACAGCGCCATTTTCACTGAAGCTTTCTTT.

This rearrangement joins TRBV6-5 to TRBJ2-1; D not certain. Trimming removed 5 bases from V and 9 bases from J, with 8 bases in between. The germline gives CDR1 MNHEY, CDR2 SVGAGI. This CDR3 region has 11 residues. CDR3 DNA sequence: TGTGCCAGCAGTGCCTACGGTGAGCAGTTCTTC. It encodes CASSAYGEQFF.

V is TRBV29-1 and J is TRBJ2-5; 7 bases line up with TRBD2. The CDR3 sequence is 13 residues long. V gave up 2 bases and J gave up 5 bases; unmatched junction bases: 5. CDR1 and CDR2 from the germline V gene are SQVTM and ANQGSEA. This CDR3 reads CSVERLAEETQYF. The CDR3 region has the DNA TGCAGCGTTGAACGGCTAGCGGAGGAGACCCAGTACTTC.

CDR3 sequence reads: CASRLNQGSTGANVLTF. The CDR3 nucleotides read TGTGCCAGCAGGTTAAATCAGGGAAGCACTGGGGCCAACGTCCTGACTTTC. J is TRBJ2-6 and V is TRBV7-8; possibly TRBD1 for D (5 bases). The CDR3 contains 17 residues. V was shortened by 6 bases and J by 2 bases, with 17 bases between the two germline ends. Germline V gene sequence: CDR1 SGHVS, CDR2 FQNEAQ. Complete variable domain (other parts from reference TRBV7-8 and TRBJ2-6): GAGVSQSPRYKVAKRGQDVALRCDPISGHVSLFWYQQALGQGPEFLTYFQNEAQLDKSGLPSDRFFAERPEGSVSTLKIQRTQQEDSAVYLCASRLNQGSTGANVLTFGAGSRLTVL.

V usage is TRBV6-1 and J usage is TRBJ1-1; the D is unclear. Germline V gives CDR1 MNHNS, CDR2 SASEGT. This CDR3 region has 15 residues. The V and J ends lost 7 bases and 0 bases respectively, with 15 bases between them. The CDR3 loop is CASTSVWEVNTEAFF. DNA of the CDR3: TGTGCCAGCACCTCTGTTTGGGAGGTGAACACTGAAGCTTTCTTT.

This chain links TRBV10-3 with TRBJ2-3; tentatively, D is TRBD2 (6 bases). The germline CDR1 and CDR2 sequences are ENHRY and SYGVKD. The V and J ends lost 6 bases and 8 bases respectively, with 15 bases between them. CDR3 length: 13 amino acids. The CDR3 spells CAIRPASEPTQYF. The CDR3 DNA is TGTGCCATCAGGCCTGCTAGCGAGCCTACGCAGTATTTT.

In this sample, this clone turned up a few times. The chain couples TRBV4-1 to TRBJ1-3, with TRBD1 identical over 7 bases. The germline gives CDR1 MGHRA, CDR2 YSYEKL. V trimming: 2 bases; J trimming: 2 bases; junction bases outside the gene matches: 0. The CDR3 has 14 amino acids. The CDR3 nucleotides are TGCGCCAGCAGCCAAACAGGGGCTGGAAACACCATATATTTT. It is translated as CASSQTGAGNTIYF.

This chain joins TRBV7-9 and TRBJ2-2, with 14 bases fitting TRBD2. Germline V gives CDR1 SEHNR, CDR2 FQNEAQ (reference sequence). The trim removed 5 bases at V and 5 bases at J, leaving 1 base unmatched. This CDR3 contains 15 residues. The CDR3 sequence: CASSGTSGSTGELFF. The CDR3 DNA is TGTGCCAGCAGCGGGACTAGCGGGAGTACCGGGGAGCTGTTTTTT.

This clone was observed a single time. V and J are TRBV11-3 and TRBJ1-5; D gene unclear. The CDR3 has 13 amino acids. V was shortened by 3 bases and J by 5 bases, with 8 bases between the two germline ends. CDR1 is SGHNT, CDR2 YENEEA, per germline. This CDR3 reads CASSLALYQPQHF. CDR3 coding DNA: TGTGCCAGCAGCTTGGCTTTATATCAGCCCCAGCATTTT.

V gene TRBV1 combines with J gene TRBJ1-2. TRBV1 has pseudogene status. CDR3 length: 9 residues. CDR3 bases: TGCACCAGCAGCCAAGTATACACCTTC. As protein: CTSSQVYTF.

V gene TRBV9 combines with J gene TRBJ1-3; 10 nucleotides agree with TRBD1. The CDR3 consists of 16 residues. Germline trimming cut 0 bases from V and 3 bases from J; bases unmatched to any gene: 3. The V gene's germline CDR1 is SGDLS and CDR2 YYNGEE. The CDR3 reads CASSVGRDRGGNTIYF. The CDR3 DNA follows: TGTGCCAGCAGCGTAGGCAGGGACAGGGGTGGAAACACCATATATTTT.

The chain combines TRBV30 with TRBJ1-6, with 7 bases lining up with TRBD1. Germline V gene data show CDR1 as GTSNPN and CDR2 as SVGIG (reference sequence). The CDR3 has 13 residues. V trimming: 5 bases; J trimming: 7 bases; junction bases outside the gene matches: 5. The DNA of the CDR3 is TGTGCCTGGGCAGAACAGGGGAATTCACCCCTCCACTTT. This encodes CAWAEQGNSPLHF.

This chain connects TRBV5-1 to TRBJ2-5, with no clear D. Trimming cost V 4 bases and J 5 bases, with 12 bases left between them. Germline assignment: CDR1 SGHRS and CDR2 YFSETQ. The CDR3 is 13 residues long. CDR3 sequence reads: CASSRQALETQYF. The DNA of the CDR3 is TGCGCCAGCAGCCGGCAGGCTTTGGAGACCCAGTACTTC.